The 24 T cell receptor beta chains below were found in one sample sequenced in a study of OX40 agonist ivuxolimab in advanced cancers. Sequencing was performed with immunoSEQ multiplex PCR; in TCRdb, only in-frame clones are kept and a portion is missing. The data hold about 100,000 clones, with roughly 90% observed a single time. The specimen was CD4+ or CD8+ T cells sorted from blood, collected in a trial of the OX40 agonist ivuxolimab. These receptors all come from an adult with an advanced solid tumor such as melanoma, head and neck, liver or kidney cancer.

V gene TRBV6-6 combines with J gene TRBJ2-3; TRBD2 agrees at 11 bases. This CDR3 is built from 14 residues. Germline V gives CDR1 MNHNY, CDR2 SVGAGI (reference sequence). Trimming took 2 bases from V and 7 from J; bases not matched to a gene: 2. The CDR3 loop reads CASSYLAGGYTQYF. Here the CDR3 DNA reads TGTGCCAGCAGTTACCTAGCGGGGGGATATACGCAGTATTTT.

The J gene is TRBJ2-3, the V gene TRBV5-1; 14 bases match TRBD2. Looked up from germline, CDR1 is SGHRS and CDR2 is YFSETQ. V lost 0 bases to trimming and J lost 3 bases; unmatched junction nucleotides: 3. CDR3 length: 17 residues. The CDR3 coding sequence is TGCGCCAGCAGCTTGGGGACTAGCGGGGGGTGGACAGATACGCAGTATTTT. Protein: CASSLGTSGGWTDTQYF.

V usage is TRBV11-2 and J usage is TRBJ1-1; TRBD1 agrees at 7 bases. The CDR3 is made up of 16 amino acids. V lost 4 bases, J lost 5 bases, and 13 bases stayed unmatched. CDR1 is SGHAT and CDR2 is FQNNGV in the germline V gene. CDR3 sequence reads: CASSSADRVGGTEAFF. The CDR3 bases are TGTGCCAGCAGCTCGGCCGACAGGGTTGGAGGGACTGAAGCTTTCTTT.

This chain connects TRBV10-1 to TRBJ2-5; D not resolved. The CDR3 runs to 12 residues. The germline V gene encodes CDR1 WNHNN and CDR2 SYGVQD (reference sequence). Trimming pared 6 bases from V and 2 bases from J, leaving 7 bases between. The DNA of the CDR3 is TGCGCCAGCAGCCACGGACAAGAGACCCAGTACTTC. Its protein product is CASSHGQETQYF.

The gene calls are TRBV2 and TRBJ1-5, with D unclear. CDR1 and CDR2 from the germline V gene are SNHLY and FYNNEI. The CDR3 extends over 13 amino acids. Trimming left V 7 bases short and J 0 bases short, with 7 bases between. The CDR3 DNA reads TGTGCCAGCAAAGGGAATAGCAATCAGCCCCAGCATTTT. Its translation is CASKGNSNQPQHF.

Comments on this clone: The same CDR3 arises from other DNA sequences in this sample as well. The CDR3 sequence is CASSRLAGGQETQYF. The CDR3 region has the DNA TGTGCCAGCAGCCGGCTAGCGGGGGGACAAGAGACCCAGTACTTC. V is TRBV5-6 and J is TRBJ2-5; 11 nucleotides align to TRBD2. There are 15 residues in the CDR3. Germline lookup yields CDR1 SGHDT and CDR2 YYEEEE. The V segment lost 4 bases and the J segment 2 bases; nucleotides outside the gene matches: 4.

The chain uses TRBV6-5 and TRBJ2-5; a possible D gene is TRBD1 (6 bases). This CDR3 has 14 residues. Trimming pared 2 bases from V and 5 bases from J, leaving 12 bases between. Germline V gene data show CDR1 as MNHEY and CDR2 as SVGAGI. CDR3 region: CASSYTQGPETQYF. CDR3 bases: TGTGCCAGCAGTTACACACAGGGTCCGGAGACCCAGTACTTC.

This clone was detected only a few times. The J gene is TRBJ2-3, the V gene TRBV28; TRBD1 agrees at 12 bases. V trimming: 5 bases; J trimming: 3 bases; junction bases outside the gene matches: 3. Germline CDR1 is MDHEN and CDR2 is SYDVKM. CDR3 size: 15 residues. The CDR3 loop is CASSRDRGRTDTQYF. DNA of the CDR3: TGTGCCAGCAGTAGGGACAGGGGGCGGACAGATACGCAGTATTTT. The full variable domain, with the rest looked up from reference TRBV28 and TRBJ2-3, is DVKVTQSSRYLVKRTGEKVFLECVQDMDHENMFWYRQDPGLGLRLIYFSYDVKMKEKGDIPEGYSVSREKKERFSLILESASTNQTSMYLCASSRDRGRTDTQYFGPGTRLTVL.

V gene TRBV19 combines with J gene TRBJ1-2, with D unclear. CDR1 is LNHDA, CDR2 SQIVND, per germline (reference sequence). Trimming removed 7 bases from V and 2 bases from J, with 14 bases in between. The CDR3 totals 14 residues. Written as DNA, the CDR3 is TGTGCCAGTACTCCAATCGGACCCAACTATGGCTACACCTTC. It encodes CASTPIGPNYGYTF.

The gene calls are TRBV13 and TRBJ1-5, with D tentatively TRBD1 (5 bases). CDR3 size: 15 residues. V was pared by 3 bases and J by 0 bases, with 9 bases between. Per germline, CDR1 PRHDT and CDR2 FYEKMQ (reference sequence). The CDR3 DNA reads TGTGCCAGCAGCTTTCGAAGGGGTAGCAATCAGCCCCAGCATTTT. It yields the protein CASSFRRGSNQPQHF.

CDR3 sequence reads: CASSNGGSNQPQHF. The CDR3 nucleotides are TGTGCCAGCAGCAACGGGGGTTCCAATCAGCCCCAGCATTTT. V usage is TRBV5-5 and J usage is TRBJ1-5; TRBD1 is a possible D gene (5 bases). Trimming removed 4 bases from V and 3 bases from J, with 11 bases in between. Germline CDR1 reads SGHKS; CDR2 reads YYEKEE (reference sequence). CDR3 size: 14 residues. Full variable domain (outside the CDR3, taken from reference TRBV5-5 and TRBJ1-5): DAGVTQSPTHLIKTRGQQVTLRCSPISGHKSVSWYQQVLGQGPQFIFQYYEKEERGRGNFPDRFSARQFPNYSSELNVNALLLGDSALYLCASSNGGSNQPQHFGDGTRLSIL.

This clone was seen once. V usage is TRBV6-5 and J usage is TRBJ2-7; D may be TRBD1 or TRBD2 (5 bases each). Germline V gene lookup returns CDR1 MNHEY and CDR2 SVGAGI. The CDR3 consists of 15 residues. Trimming cost V 0 bases and J 3 bases, with 12 bases left between them. This CDR3 reads CASSYSPGPYYEQYF. In DNA form, the CDR3 reads TGTGCCAGCAGTTACTCGCCGGGACCGTACTACGAGCAGTACTTC.

This chain uses TRBV5-1 with TRBJ1-2, with TRBD1 as a possible D gene (5 bases). The ends were cut back, 2 bases at V and 8 bases at J, with 19 bases in the middle. Germline values: CDR1 SGHRS, CDR2 YFSETQ. The CDR3 covers 15 residues. DNA for the CDR3: TGCGCCAGCAGCTTAATCGGCGGGGCTTGGGAAGGCTACACCTTC. It translates to CASSLIGGAWEGYTF.

In nucleotides, the CDR3 is TGTGCCAGTATAGTGTCTAGCGGGAAGGGGGAGCTGTTTTTT. As protein: CASIVSSGKGELFF. V usage is TRBV19 and J usage is TRBJ2-2; 9 nucleotides agree with TRBD2. Germline V CDR1 and CDR2: LNHDA, SQIVND (reference sequence). This CDR3 contains 14 residues. The V and J ends lost 7 bases and 8 bases, in that order; junction bases with no gene match: 8.

The rearrangement uses TRBV28 and TRBJ2-7; 8 bases fit TRBD2. The trim removed 7 bases at V and 3 bases at J, leaving 8 bases unmatched. Germline CDR1 and CDR2: MDHEN and SYDVKM. This CDR3 is 14 amino acids long. The chain's CDR3 is CASNEAGEVYEQYF. The CDR3 DNA is TGTGCCAGCAATGAAGCGGGAGAAGTCTACGAGCAGTACTTC.

The chain recombines TRBV15 with TRBJ2-2, with D perhaps matching TRBD2 (5 bases). Looked up from germline, CDR1 is LNHNV and CDR2 is YYDKDF (reference sequence). The CDR3 runs to 14 residues. V was shortened by 8 bases and J by 2 bases, with 12 bases between the two germline ends. CDR3: CATRSGFNTGELFF. The CDR3 DNA reads TGTGCCACCCGGTCGGGATTTAACACCGGGGAGCTGTTTTTT.

The chain joins TRBV5-6 to TRBJ2-5, with D perhaps matching TRBD1 (5 bases). V was trimmed by 3 bases and J by 6 bases, leaving 18 bases between them. Germline V gene sequence: CDR1 SGHDT, CDR2 YYEEEE. The CDR3 length is 15 residues. The CDR3 coding sequence is TGTGCCAGCAGCTCAGTCGCAGGGTCGACAAAGACCCAGTACTTC. Amino acids: CASSSVAGSTKTQYF.

The V call is TRBV30, the J call TRBJ2-1; a weak D match, TRBD2 (6 bases). V gave up 5 bases and J gave up 8 bases, with 22 bases separating them. The CDR3 contains 15 residues. Germline V gene sequence: CDR1 GTSNPN, CDR2 SVGIG (reference sequence). The CDR3 spells CAWGYGDFLRDEQFF. In DNA form, the CDR3 reads TGTGCCTGGGGTTATGGGGACTTCCTTAGGGATGAGCAGTTCTTC. Drawing the rest from reference TRBV30 and TRBJ2-1, the complete variable domain is SQTIHQWPATLVQPVGSPLSLECTVEGTSNPNLYWYRQAAGRGLQLLFYSVGIGQISSEVPQNLSASRPQDRQFILSSKKLLLSDSGFYLCAWGYGDFLRDEQFFGPGTRLTVL.

This chain joins TRBV5-1 and TRBJ2-3; tentative D call: TRBD2 (6 bases). The CDR3 is 13 amino acids. V lost 4 bases, J lost 3 bases, and 9 bases lay in between. Germline CDR1 SGHRS, CDR2 YFSETQ. The CDR3 DNA follows: TGCGCCAGCAGCCCGGGAGCGACAGATACGCAGTATTTT. Protein: CASSPGATDTQYF. Filled out from reference TRBV5-1 and TRBJ2-3, the complete variable domain reads KAGVTQTPRYLIKTRGQQVTLSCSPISGHRSVSWYQQTPGQGLQFLFEYFSETQRNKGNFPGRFSGRQFSNSRSEMNVSTLELGDSALYLCASSPGATDTQYFGPGTRLTVL.

The CDR3 nucleotides read TGCGCCAGCAGCTTGGACAGGGGGGTATATGGCTACACCTTC. Translation: CASSLDRGVYGYTF. The J gene is TRBJ1-2, the V gene TRBV5-1; 8 bases agree with TRBD1. V gave up 0 bases and J gave up 5 bases; unmatched junction bases: 3. Germline V lookup: CDR1 SGHRS, CDR2 YFSETQ. The CDR3 is 14 residues long.

The V call is TRBV10-3, the J call TRBJ1-1; D is possibly TRBD1 (5 bases). From germline, CDR1 is ENHRY and CDR2 SYGVKD. Trimming cost V 3 bases and J 0 bases, with 11 bases left between them. CDR3 length equals 15 residues. The CDR3 DNA reads TGTGCCATCAGTGACTCCGGAGGGGTGAACACTGAAGCTTTCTTT. Its translation is CAISDSGGVNTEAFF.

The CDR3 DNA is TGCGCCAGCAGCCCGGCAGGGGGATTGGGTTCACCCCTCCACTTT. Translating it yields CASSPAGGLGSPLHF. The rearrangement links TRBV5-1 to TRBJ1-6, with 7 nucleotides matching TRBD1. Germline loops: CDR1 SGHRS, CDR2 YFSETQ. The V segment lost 4 bases and the J segment 9 bases; nucleotides outside the gene matches: 10. CDR3 length: 15 residues.

This chain joins TRBV6-5 and TRBJ2-1; the D is unclear. V shed 2 bases and J shed 5 bases, with 4 bases lying between them. This CDR3 has 12 residues. CDR1 is MNHEY and CDR2 is SVGAGI in the germline V gene. The DNA for the CDR3 is TGTGCCAGCAGTTACCCAAACAATGAGCAGTTCTTC. It is translated as CASSYPNNEQFF.

The rearrangement joins TRBV5-1 to TRBJ2-7; D perhaps matches TRBD2 (6 bases). Between the trimmed V and J ends, which lost 4 bases and 1 base, there was a span of 12 bases. The germline CDR1 and CDR2 sequences are SGHRS and YFSETQ. CDR3 length: 14 amino acids. Here the CDR3 reads CASSVGAGSYEQYF. CDR3 sequence (DNA): TGCGCCAGCAGCGTCGGGGCGGGGTCCTACGAGCAGTACTTC.